The clone carrying this TCR beta chain was counted ten times or more. Its specificity is unknown. Germline CDR1 reads SGHNT; CDR2 reads YYREEE (reference sequence). The CDR3 contains 16 residues. Trimming removed 4 bases from V and 2 bases from J; junction bases left unmatched: 8. 5'RACE, which relied on constant-segment primers, yielded TCR alpha and TCR beta cDNA libraries carrying sample barcodes and UMIs. One entry per CDR3 protein results from TCRdb running MiXCR on the 5' RACE reads. The data show some 120,000 distinct CDR3 sequences, more than 15% seen once. The data were obtained in a study of T-cell memory formation after mild COVID-19. Points from the study as a whole: CD4+ clones that contracted lay mainly in CM and EM; CD8+ ones lay in EMRA.

V usage is TRBV5-4 and J usage is TRBJ2-3, with TRBD2 matching 9 bases. Sequences were obtained from PBMCs or a T cell subset sorted from them (not recorded which). The sequence was obtained from a man aged 18 to 29 who had mild COVID-19 (a few samples of this study predate the infection). Cell type and time point are not known. CDR3 residues: CASSPGLARATDTQYF. In DNA, the CDR3 is TGTGCCAGCAGCCCCGGACTAGCGAGGGCCACAGATACGCAGTATTTT.